This T cell receptor beta chain was identified in a study of T-cell memory formation after mild COVID-19. Overall study findings and caveats: Clones from the second wave (peaking day 37) had unconfirmed SARS-CoV-2 specificity. Contracting CD4+ clones sat mainly in CM and EM; CD8+ in EMRA.

Each CDR3 protein is one row after TCRdb ran MiXCR on the 5' RACE reads. The sample records fewer than 700,000 distinct CDR3 sequences, roughly 18% being singletons. This CDR3 spans 14 amino acids. V lost 7 bases, J lost 2 bases, and 1 base stayed unmatched. CDR1 is SGHRS, CDR2 YFSETQ, per germline. This clonotype was seen only a few times. Its specificity is unknown. This clonotype was obtained from an adult woman who had mild COVID-19 (a few samples of this study predate the infection). Cell type and time point are not known. The rearrangement uses TRBV5-1 and TRBJ2-5; 14 bases are shared with TRBD2. What was sequenced was PBMCs or a T cell subset sorted from them (not recorded which). CDR3 DNA sequence: TGCGCCAGCCGGACTAGCGGGGGGCAAGAGACCCAGTACTTC. Residues: CASRTSGGQETQYF.